This T cell receptor (beta chain) was sequenced during a study of T cell responses to AZD1222 COVID-19 vaccine. Comments on this clone: What it binds is unknown.

Doses given second, at about 4 or about 12 weeks, were pooled. Measured with immunoSEQ multiplex PCR; TCRdb has only the in-frame clones, and not every one. The sample includes 95,000 to 120,000 clones, about nine tenths of them seen just once. General study findings and limits: The repertoires were collected only after the peak T cell response.

Sample: peripheral blood, taken 28 days after the second AZD1222 dose. The sequence was obtained from an adult who received the AZD1222 COVID-19 vaccine.

For the CDR3, the DNA is TGTGCCAGCAGCGCGGGACACGTTGCCTACAATGAGCAGTTCTTC. Its translation is CASSAGHVAYNEQFF. The rearrangement joins TRBV9 to TRBJ2-1; D perhaps matches TRBD1 (6 bases). V lost 3 bases and J 2 bases, leaving 12 bases between the germline ends. Germline lookup yields CDR1 SGDLS and CDR2 YYNGEE. The CDR3 totals 15 residues. The full variable domain, its missing parts supplied by reference TRBV9 and TRBJ2-1, is DSGVTQTPKHLITATGQRVTLRCSPRSGDLSVYWYQQSLDQGLQFLIQYYNGEERAKGNILERFSAQQFPDLHSELNLSSLELGDSALYFCASSAGHVAYNEQFFGPGTRLTVL.